Following are 5 T cell receptor beta chains from one sample sequenced in a study of identifying expanded T cells in peripheral blood. Sequencing used immunoSEQ multiplex PCR; TCRdb keeps in-frame clones, though not all of them. The sample holds some 96,000 clones; over 75% are singletons and the top ten take just over 5.5%. The sequenced sample was blood. The source of these receptors is a person between 18 and 75 years old in good health.

This sequence joins TRBV2 and TRBJ1-1; weak D call: TRBD1 (5 bases). CDR3 length: 15 amino acids. Trimming shortened V by 6 bases and J by 1 base, and 15 bases separated the two germline ends. Germline-derived CDR1 and CDR2 are SNHLY and FYNNEI. DNA of the CDR3: TGTGCCAGCAGCAACGGGGGAATGGGGAACACTGAAGCTTTCTTT. Translation gives CASSNGGMGNTEAFF.

The CDR3 region has the DNA TGTGCCAGCTCCCTGCGGGACGAAGAGACCCAGTACTTC. The encoded protein is CASSLRDEETQYF. V gene TRBV6-5 combines with J gene TRBJ2-5; D possibly corresponds to TRBD2 (6 bases). The germline V gene has CDR1 MNHEY and CDR2 SVGAGI. V dropped 8 bases and J dropped 3 bases, with 13 bases sitting between them. CDR3 length: 13 residues.

This chain joins TRBV4-1 and TRBJ2-3, with 7 positions matching TRBD2. CDR1 MGHRA and CDR2 YSYEKL come from the germline V gene. Unmatched junction bases numbered 18, after V lost 1 base and J lost 5 bases. This CDR3 has 19 residues. CDR3 protein: CASSQVNLVGGTRGDTQYF. The CDR3 DNA reads as TGCGCCAGCAGCCAAGTTAATTTAGTCGGGGGGACGAGGGGAGATACGCAGTATTTT.

This clone was detected only once. The chain combines TRBV7-2 with TRBJ2-3, with TRBD2 matching over 14 bases. Germline assignment: CDR1 SGHTA and CDR2 FQGNSA. Trimming removed 1 base from V and 0 bases from J; junction bases left unmatched: 6. There are 19 residues in the CDR3. Here the CDR3 reads CASSLGGLAGGRSTDTQYF. In nucleotides, the CDR3 is TGTGCCAGCAGCTTAGGTGGACTAGCGGGGGGACGAAGCACAGATACGCAGTATTTT.

This chain joins TRBV5-1 and TRBJ1-2; 8 bases are shared with TRBD1. V was pared by 0 bases and J by 5 bases, with 9 bases of the junction left unmatched. Germline assignment: CDR1 SGHRS and CDR2 YFSETQ. This CDR3 is built from 16 residues. This CDR3 reads CASSLGGQETIYGYTF. CDR3 nucleotide sequence: TGCGCCAGCAGCTTGGGGGGACAGGAAACGATATATGGCTACACCTTC.